This is a list of T cell receptor beta chains from one sample in a study of T cell responses to AZD1222 COVID-19 vaccine. The assay was immunoSEQ multiplex PCR, and TCRdb's table has in-frame clones only and misses some. The data hold more than 85,000 clones, with 92% observed a single time. This material consisted of peripheral blood, taken on day 0 of AZD1222 vaccination. Receptors were obtained from an adult in good health. Both conserved end residues are part of each CDR3. D genes are given only for firm matches. Clone size, where shown, is once, few, many, or a class for clones that have expanded.

CDR3aa: CAIMSPGYGAFF
CDR3nt: TGTGCCATCATGTCTCCCGGATATGGAGCTTTCTTT
abundance: -
j_gene: TRBJ1-1
v_gene: TRBV10-3
d_gene: -

CDR3aa: CASSAGQPSEQYF
CDR3nt: TGTGCCAGCAGCGCGGGACAGCCCTCCGAGCAGTACTTC
abundance: -
j_gene: TRBJ2-7
v_gene: TRBV5-4
d_gene: -

CDR3aa: CASSQVRRTSGYNEQFF
CDR3nt: TGTGCCAGCAGCCAAGTTAGACGGACTAGCGGATACAATGAGCAGTTCTTC
abundance: -
j_gene: TRBJ2-1
v_gene: TRBV3-1/TRBV3-2
d_gene: TRBD2

CDR3aa: CASSDITGVSGTEAFF
CDR3nt: TGTGCCAGCAGCGATATAACAGGGGTTTCAGGCACTGAAGCTTTCTTT
abundance: -
j_gene: TRBJ1-1
v_gene: TRBV7-9
d_gene: TRBD1

CDR3aa: CASSDGMRVNTQYF
CDR3nt: TGCGCCAGCAGTGACGGTATGAGGGTAAATACGCAGTATTTT
abundance: few
j_gene: TRBJ2-3
v_gene: TRBV10-1
d_gene: -

CDR3aa: CASSLLTGENSPLHF
CDR3nt: TGCGCCAGCAGCTTGTTGACAGGGGAGAATTCACCCCTCCACTTT
abundance: -
j_gene: TRBJ1-6
v_gene: TRBV5-1
d_gene: TRBD1

CDR3aa: CAWSILETQYF
CDR3nt: TGTGCCTGGAGTATTCTCGAGACCCAGTACTTC
abundance: -
j_gene: TRBJ2-5
v_gene: TRBV30
d_gene: -

CDR3aa: CASSQDQGGITDTQYF
CDR3nt: TGCGCCAGCAGCCAAGATCAGGGCGGTATCACAGATACGCAGTATTTT
abundance: -
j_gene: TRBJ2-3
v_gene: TRBV4-1
d_gene: -

CDR3aa: CASSLATAATNEKLFF
CDR3nt: TGTGCCAGCAGTTTGGCGACGGCAGCAACTAATGAAAAACTGTTTTTT
abundance: -
j_gene: TRBJ1-4
v_gene: TRBV28
d_gene: -

CDR3aa: CASSQQGAGQGNGYTF
CDR3nt: TGTGCCAGCAGCCAACAAGGGGCCGGACAGGGAAATGGCTACACCTTC
abundance: -
j_gene: TRBJ1-2
v_gene: TRBV3-1/TRBV3-2
d_gene: TRBD1

CDR3aa: CASSQDQEVRTAEAFF
CDR3nt: TGCGCCAGCAGCCAAGATCAAGAAGTTCGGACGGCTGAAGCTTTCTTT
abundance: -
j_gene: TRBJ1-1
v_gene: TRBV4-1
d_gene: -

CDR3aa: CASSLDPDSRNYGYTF
CDR3nt: TGTGCCAGCAGCTTGGACCCCGACAGTAGGAACTATGGCTACACCTTC
abundance: -
j_gene: TRBJ1-2
v_gene: TRBV5-6
d_gene: -

CDR3aa: CASGYGNQPQHF
CDR3nt: TGTGCCAGCGGGTATGGCAATCAGCCCCAGCATTTT
abundance: once
j_gene: TRBJ1-5
v_gene: TRBV6-5
d_gene: -

CDR3aa: CASSLFEGHTIYF
CDR3nt: TGTGCCAGCAGTTTGTTCGAGGGGCACACCATATATTTT
abundance: once
j_gene: TRBJ1-3
v_gene: TRBV12-3/TRBV12-4
d_gene: -

CDR3aa: CASNQGGGNYGYTF
CDR3nt: TGTGCCAGCAACCAGGGAGGCGGTAACTATGGCTACACCTTC
abundance: -
j_gene: TRBJ1-2
v_gene: TRBV2
d_gene: -

CDR3aa: CASTKLAEGFNEQFF
CDR3nt: TGTGCCAGCACCAAGCTAGCGGAGGGTTTCAATGAGCAGTTCTTC
abundance: many
j_gene: TRBJ2-1
v_gene: TRBV6-5
d_gene: TRBD2

CDR3aa: CATRRQLYNEQFF
CDR3nt: TGTGCCACCAGACGACAGTTGTACAATGAGCAGTTCTTC
abundance: -
j_gene: TRBJ2-1
v_gene: TRBV15
d_gene: -

CDR3aa: CASSDDGAGGTGELFF
CDR3nt: TGTGCCAGCAGTGATGATGGGGCGGGGGGCACCGGGGAGCTGTTTTTT
abundance: -
j_gene: TRBJ2-2
v_gene: TRBV2
d_gene: TRBD2

CDR3aa: CASSFKVAGAQETQYF
CDR3nt: TGTGCCAGCAGCTTTAAAGTAGCGGGGGCCCAAGAGACCCAGTACTTC
abundance: -
j_gene: TRBJ2-5
v_gene: TRBV7-2
d_gene: TRBD2

CDR3aa: CASSPLTASNEKLFF
CDR3nt: TGTGCCAGCTCACCACTCACGGCGAGTAATGAAAAACTGTTTTTT
abundance: -
j_gene: TRBJ1-4
v_gene: TRBV18
d_gene: -

CDR3aa: CASSSDSGANVLTF
CDR3nt: TGCGCCAGCAGCTCCGACTCTGGGGCCAACGTCCTGACTTTC
abundance: once
j_gene: TRBJ2-6
v_gene: TRBV5-1
d_gene: -

CDR3aa: CASSQDLGSSYNEQFF
CDR3nt: TGCGCCAGCAGCCAAGATCTTGGGAGCTCCTACAATGAGCAGTTCTTC
abundance: -
j_gene: TRBJ2-1
v_gene: TRBV4-1
d_gene: -

CDR3aa: CASSFTLGGNYGYTF
CDR3nt: TGTGCCAGCAGTTTTACCCTGGGGGGAAACTATGGCTACACCTTC
abundance: -
j_gene: TRBJ1-2
v_gene: TRBV27
d_gene: -

CDR3aa: CASSEGYGYTF
CDR3nt: TGTGCCAGCAGTGAAGGCTATGGCTACACCTTC
abundance: -
j_gene: TRBJ1-2
v_gene: TRBV2
d_gene: -

CDR3aa: CASSLERASNTEAFF
CDR3nt: TGCGCCAGCAGCTTGGAGAGGGCTTCGAACACTGAAGCTTTCTTT
abundance: once
j_gene: TRBJ1-1
v_gene: TRBV5-1
d_gene: -

CDR3aa: CATSSQEKSEQFF
CDR3nt: TGTGCCACCAGCAGTCAAGAGAAGAGTGAGCAGTTCTTC
abundance: -
j_gene: TRBJ2-1
v_gene: TRBV15
d_gene: -

CDR3aa: CASSPRDRLYEQYF
CDR3nt: TGTGCCAGCAGCCCACGGGACAGGCTTTACGAGCAGTACTTC
abundance: -
j_gene: TRBJ2-7
v_gene: TRBV5-6
d_gene: TRBD1

CDR3aa: CASRRQRYSPLHF
CDR3nt: TGTGCCAGCAGGAGACAGCGCTATTCACCCCTCCACTTT
abundance: -
j_gene: TRBJ1-6
v_gene: TRBV12-3/TRBV12-4
d_gene: -

CDR3aa: CSVEDYEQYF
CDR3nt: TGCAGCGTTGAGGACTACGAGCAGTACTTC
abundance: -
j_gene: TRBJ2-7
v_gene: TRBV29-1
d_gene: -

CDR3aa: CASSLKPGDTQYF
CDR3nt: TGCGCCAGCAGCCTCAAACCCGGCGATACGCAGTATTTT
abundance: -
j_gene: TRBJ2-3
v_gene: TRBV5-1
d_gene: -

CDR3aa: CASSFSKHFFGFF
CDR3nt: TGTGCCAGCAGTTTTTCCAAACACTTTTTTGGATTCTTT
abundance: -
j_gene: TRBJ1-1
v_gene: TRBV28
d_gene: -

CDR3aa: CASSLVLNTEAFF
CDR3nt: TGCGCCAGCAGCTTGGTTCTGAACACTGAAGCTTTCTTT
abundance: -
j_gene: TRBJ1-1
v_gene: TRBV5-1
d_gene: -

CDR3aa: CASSRASGLENIQYF
CDR3nt: TGTGCCAGCAGCCGGGCTAGCGGTCTTGAAAACATTCAGTACTTC
abundance: -
j_gene: TRBJ2-4
v_gene: TRBV3-1/TRBV3-2
d_gene: TRBD2

CDR3aa: CASSQNGQFSGNTIYF
CDR3nt: TGTGCCAGCAGCCAAAATGGACAGTTCTCTGGAAACACCATATATTTT
abundance: -
j_gene: TRBJ1-3
v_gene: TRBV5-4
d_gene: -

CDR3aa: CATSRGGRTEKLFF
CDR3nt: TGTGCCACCAGCAGAGGAGGGCGCACCGAAAAACTGTTTTTT
abundance: -
j_gene: TRBJ1-4
v_gene: TRBV15
d_gene: -

CDR3aa: CAISGTGGTEAFF
CDR3nt: TGTGCCATCTCCGGGACAGGGGGCACTGAAGCTTTCTTT
abundance: -
j_gene: TRBJ1-1
v_gene: TRBV6-5
d_gene: TRBD1

CDR3aa: CASSFGGPGELFF
CDR3nt: TGTGCCAGCAGCTTCGGGGGGCCCGGGGAGCTGTTTTTT
abundance: -
j_gene: TRBJ2-2
v_gene: TRBV5-4
d_gene: -

CDR3aa: CASSLVASGGRTDTQYF
CDR3nt: TGTGCCAGCAGCTTAGTGGCCAGCGGGGGCCGCACAGATACGCAGTATTTT
abundance: -
j_gene: TRBJ2-3
v_gene: TRBV7-2
d_gene: TRBD2

CDR3aa: CASGETGELFF
CDR3nt: TGTGCCAGCGGGGAGACCGGGGAGCTGTTTTTT
abundance: -
j_gene: TRBJ2-2
v_gene: TRBV6-5
d_gene: -

CDR3aa: CASSLVTGAGNTEAFF
CDR3nt: TGTGCCAGCAGCTTAGTGACAGGGGCGGGGAACACTGAAGCTTTCTTT
abundance: -
j_gene: TRBJ1-1
v_gene: TRBV7-9
d_gene: TRBD1

CDR3aa: CASSRTGLVGGRHEQYF
CDR3nt: TGTGCCAGCAGTCGGACGGGACTAGTGGGCGGCCGCCACGAGCAGTACTTC
abundance: -
j_gene: TRBJ2-7
v_gene: TRBV6-2/TRBV6-3
d_gene: TRBD2

CDR3aa: CASSQGDRATDTQYF
CDR3nt: TGTGCCAGCAGCCAAGGGGACAGGGCCACAGATACGCAGTATTTT
abundance: -
j_gene: TRBJ2-3
v_gene: TRBV3-1/TRBV3-2
d_gene: TRBD1

CDR3aa: CASSPLTGVTYEQYF
CDR3nt: TGTGCCAGCAGTCCCCTTACCGGGGTTACCTACGAGCAGTACTTC
abundance: -
j_gene: TRBJ2-7
v_gene: TRBV6-5
d_gene: -

CDR3aa: CASTPDQSYEKLFF
CDR3nt: TGTGCCAGCACCCCGGATCAGAGTTATGAAAAACTGTTTTTT
abundance: -
j_gene: TRBJ1-4
v_gene: TRBV7-8
d_gene: -

CDR3aa: CASSLLSGYGYTF
CDR3nt: TGTGCCAGCAGCTTACTATCGGGCTATGGCTACACCTTC
abundance: -
j_gene: TRBJ1-2
v_gene: TRBV7-3
d_gene: -

CDR3aa: CASSGQYEAKNIQYF
CDR3nt: TGTGCCAGCAGCGGACAGTACGAGGCCAAAAACATTCAGTACTTC
abundance: once
j_gene: TRBJ2-4
v_gene: TRBV6-1
d_gene: -

CDR3aa: CASSLGGGAFGNTIYF
CDR3nt: TGTGCCAGCAGCTTGGGCGGGGGCGCGTTTGGAAACACCATATATTTT
abundance: -
j_gene: TRBJ1-3
v_gene: TRBV5-4
d_gene: -

CDR3aa: CASSLDRSLHF
CDR3nt: TGTGCCAGCAGTTTAGACCGATCCCTCCACTTT
abundance: -
j_gene: TRBJ1-6
v_gene: TRBV28
d_gene: -

CDR3aa: CAWSMMGQPEKLFF
CDR3nt: TGTGCCTGGAGTATGATGGGGCAGCCTGAAAAACTGTTTTTT
abundance: -
j_gene: TRBJ1-4
v_gene: TRBV30
d_gene: -

CDR3aa: CASSQPGQGNYGYTF
CDR3nt: TGTGCCAGCAGCCAGCCGGGACAGGGTAACTATGGCTACACCTTC
abundance: -
j_gene: TRBJ1-2
v_gene: TRBV7-8
d_gene: TRBD1

CDR3aa: CASSSTGTGISEAFF
CDR3nt: TGTGCCAGCAGTTCAACCGGGACAGGGATCTCTGAAGCTTTCTTT
abundance: -
j_gene: TRBJ1-1
v_gene: TRBV28
d_gene: TRBD1

CDR3aa: CAWSRQGAYQPQHF
CDR3nt: TGTGCCTGGAGTAGACAGGGGGCTTATCAGCCCCAGCATTTT
abundance: -
j_gene: TRBJ1-5
v_gene: TRBV30
d_gene: TRBD1

CDR3aa: CASSPLAGGPFQETQYF
CDR3nt: TGCGCCAGCAGCCCCCTAGCGGGGGGGCCCTTTCAAGAGACCCAGTACTTC
abundance: -
j_gene: TRBJ2-5
v_gene: TRBV4-1
d_gene: TRBD2

CDR3aa: CASSIRTFTRGNTIYF
CDR3nt: TGTGCCAGCAGCATCCGGACATTTACAAGGGGAAACACCATATATTTT
abundance: -
j_gene: TRBJ1-3
v_gene: TRBV21-1
d_gene: -

CDR3aa: CASSRMGASTGELFF
CDR3nt: TGTGCCAGCTCACGGATGGGGGCCTCTACCGGGGAGCTGTTTTTT
abundance: once
j_gene: TRBJ2-2
v_gene: TRBV18
d_gene: -

CDR3aa: CASSPAKRDSTDTQYF
CDR3nt: TGTGCCAGCAGTCCGGCGAAGCGGGATAGCACAGATACGCAGTATTTT
abundance: -
j_gene: TRBJ2-3
v_gene: TRBV27
d_gene: TRBD2

CDR3aa: CASSLGGQGYEQYF
CDR3nt: TGCGCCAGCAGCTTGGGCGGACAGGGGTACGAGCAGTACTTC
abundance: -
j_gene: TRBJ2-7
v_gene: TRBV5-1
d_gene: TRBD1